The 9 T cell receptor beta chains below all came from one sample that was sequenced in a study of T-cell reconstitution after alpha-beta-depleted transplantation in children. Unique molecular identifiers were incorporated during preparation of the TCRbeta library. TCRdb fed the PCR reads into MiXCR, producing one record per CDR3 protein. The table has about 460,000 distinct CDR3 sequences, 10% to 13% seen once. The material sequenced was PBMCs, taken before TCRalphabeta/CD19-depleted stem cell transplant. Receptor source: a child aged 2-15 years with inherited bone marrow failure, due to receive a stem cell transplant.

The J gene is TRBJ2-7, the V gene TRBV12-3 or TRBV12-4; no clear D. The CDR3 loop spans 12 amino acids. Trimming stripped 7 bases from V and 4 bases from J, with 11 bases between. CDR3 DNA: TGTGCCAGCACAACCGATTTTTACGAGCAGTACTTC. The encoded protein is CASTTDFYEQYF.

In its sample, this clonotype was seen many times. The gene calls are TRBV5-1 and TRBJ1-2, with 7 bases matching TRBD1. CDR1 is SGHRS and CDR2 is YFSETQ in the germline V gene. V shed 3 bases, J shed 1 base, and the junction held 9 bases outside the gene matches. The CDR3 consists of 16 residues. The DNA for the CDR3 is TGCGCCAGCAGCTGGGCCGGGACAGATTATAACTATGGCTACACCTTC. Translated, it gives CASSWAGTDYNYGYTF.

This clonotype was observed at least ten times. The J gene is TRBJ2-3, the V gene TRBV20-1; D may be TRBD2 (5 bases). The CDR3 length is 15 residues. The germline V gene has CDR1 DFQATT and CDR2 SNEGSKA (reference sequence). The V end lost 4 bases, the J end lost 1 base, and 15 bases lay between the germline ends. The CDR3 protein is CSATPRVWGTDTQYF. The CDR3 nucleotides read TGCAGTGCTACCCCGAGGGTGTGGGGCACAGATACGCAGTATTTT.

This clonotype came up once. The chain carries TRBV6-2 or TRBV6-3 and TRBJ2-1; 8 bases match TRBD2. From germline, CDR1 is MNHEY and CDR2 SVGEGT. V lost 5 bases to trimming and J lost 12 bases; unmatched junction nucleotides: 6. The CDR3 covers 12 residues. CDR3 amino acids: CASSRREGWQFF. CDR3 DNA: TGTGCCAGCAGTCGCCGGGAGGGGTGGCAGTTCTTC.

The table lists this clonotype with many counts. This chain connects TRBV28 to TRBJ2-7; TRBD2 aligns across 11 bases. V lost 5 bases and J lost 3; bases outside the gene matches: 12. The CDR3 extends over 17 amino acids. The germline V gene has CDR1 MDHEN and CDR2 SYDVKM. The CDR3 sequence: CASSPGLAERPYYEQYF. For the CDR3, the DNA is TGTGCCAGCAGTCCGGGACTAGCGGAAAGGCCCTACTACGAGCAGTACTTC.

This clonotype was picked up many times. Here the CDR3 reads CASSQDWGGRNAYEQFF. DNA for the CDR3: TGTGCCAGCAGCCAAGATTGGGGCGGGAGGAATGCCTATGAGCAGTTCTTC. The chain recombines TRBV14 with TRBJ2-1, with 8 nucleotides matching TRBD2. V was pared by 0 bases and J by 8 bases, with 12 bases of the junction left unmatched. In germline, CDR1 is SGHDN, CDR2 FVKESK. The CDR3 length is 17 residues.

This clonotype was seen repeatedly, ten times or more. V is TRBV5-1 and J is TRBJ2-3; D is ambiguous. Trimming stripped 4 bases from V and 0 bases from J, with 15 bases between. This CDR3 region has 16 residues. Germline CDR1 reads SGHRS; CDR2 reads YFSETQ. The CDR3 region is CASSLKSWASTDTQYF. DNA of the CDR3: TGCGCCAGCAGCCTAAAAAGTTGGGCTAGCACAGATACGCAGTATTTT.

The table lists this clonotype with many counts. The CDR3 coding sequence is TGTGCCAGCAGGAGGGTTGCAGGGACGAATACAAGGGGGACTAACTATGGCTACACCTTC. Residues: CASRRVAGTNTRGTNYGYTF. V gene TRBV28 combines with J gene TRBJ1-2, with D perhaps TRBD1 (6 bases). CDR1 MDHEN and CDR2 SYDVKM come from the germline V gene. This CDR3 is built from 20 residues. Trimming pared 6 bases from V and 0 bases from J, leaving 29 bases between.

This clonotype was seen repeatedly, ten times or more. The CDR3 is CASSPPSGRTDTQYF. The DNA for the CDR3 is TGTGCCAGCTCACCACCTTCGGGGCGCACAGATACGCAGTATTTT. This chain connects TRBV18 to TRBJ2-3; tentatively, D is TRBD1 or TRBD2 (5 bases each). Trimming removed 0 bases from V and 1 base from J, with 8 bases in between. This CDR3 is built from 15 residues. CDR1 and CDR2 from the germline V gene are KGHSH and LQKENI.